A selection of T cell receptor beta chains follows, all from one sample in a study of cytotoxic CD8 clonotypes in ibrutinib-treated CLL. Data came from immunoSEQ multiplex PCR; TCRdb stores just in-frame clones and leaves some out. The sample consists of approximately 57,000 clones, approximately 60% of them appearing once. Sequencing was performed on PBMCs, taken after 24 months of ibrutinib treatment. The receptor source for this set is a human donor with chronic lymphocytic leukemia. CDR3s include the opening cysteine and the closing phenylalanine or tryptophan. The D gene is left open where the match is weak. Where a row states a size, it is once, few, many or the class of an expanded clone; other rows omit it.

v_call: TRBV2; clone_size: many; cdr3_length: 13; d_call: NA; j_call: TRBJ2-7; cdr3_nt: TGTGCCAGCAGTCTTTTAAGGGACTACGAGCAGTACTTC; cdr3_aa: CASSLLRDYEQYF
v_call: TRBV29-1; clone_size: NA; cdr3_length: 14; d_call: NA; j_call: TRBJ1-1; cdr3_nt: TGCAGCTCTGAGGGGGGCAGACTGAACACTGAAGCTTTCTTT; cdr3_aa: CSSEGGRLNTEAFF
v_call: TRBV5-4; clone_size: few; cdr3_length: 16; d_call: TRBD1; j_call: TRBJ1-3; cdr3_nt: TGTGCCAGCAGCTTGTACGGGACAGCCTCTGGAAACACCATATATTTT; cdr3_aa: CASSLYGTASGNTIYF
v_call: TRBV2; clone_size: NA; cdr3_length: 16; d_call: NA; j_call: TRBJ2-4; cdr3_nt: TGTGCCAGCAGAGACCCCACCCGGACGGGAAAAAACATTCAGTACTTC; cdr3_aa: CASRDPTRTGKNIQYF
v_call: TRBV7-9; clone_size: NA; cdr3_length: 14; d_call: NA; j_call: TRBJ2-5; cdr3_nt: TGTGCCAGCAGCTCCCGCGGGAAGAGAGAGACCCAGTACTTC; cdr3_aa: CASSSRGKRETQYF
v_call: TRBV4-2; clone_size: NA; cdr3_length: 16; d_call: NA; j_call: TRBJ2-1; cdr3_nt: TGTGCCAGCAGCCAAGGCCCCCCCGCGCCCGGAAATGAGCAGTTCTTC; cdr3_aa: CASSQGPPAPGNEQFF
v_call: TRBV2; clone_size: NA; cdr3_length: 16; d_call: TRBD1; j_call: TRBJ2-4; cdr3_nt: TGTGCCAGCAGTTCCGAGGGGGCCGTAGCCAAAAACATTCAGTACTTC; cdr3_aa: CASSSEGAVAKNIQYF
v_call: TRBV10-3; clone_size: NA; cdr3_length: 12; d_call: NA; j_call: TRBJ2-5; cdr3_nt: TGTGCCATCAGTGAGTGGGGGGAGACCCAGTACTTC; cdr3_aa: CAISEWGETQYF
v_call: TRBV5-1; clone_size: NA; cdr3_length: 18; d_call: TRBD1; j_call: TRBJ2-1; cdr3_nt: TGCGCCAGCAGCTGTTTACCGGGACAGGGGGCTATGTGCAATGAGCAGTTCTTC; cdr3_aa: CASSCLPGQGAMCNEQFF
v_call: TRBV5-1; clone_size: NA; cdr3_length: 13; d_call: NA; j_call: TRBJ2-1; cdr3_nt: TGCGCCAGCATGCGGGACAACTACAATGAGCAGTTCTTC; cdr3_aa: CASMRDNYNEQFF
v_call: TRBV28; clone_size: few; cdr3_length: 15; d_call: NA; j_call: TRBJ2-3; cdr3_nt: TGTGCCAGCAGTTTTGGGGGGCGCAGCACAGATACGCAGTATTTT; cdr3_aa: CASSFGGRSTDTQYF
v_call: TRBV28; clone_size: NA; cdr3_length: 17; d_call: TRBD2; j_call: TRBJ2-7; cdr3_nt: TGTGCCAGCAGTTTCTACGGGAGGGTATCGATCCCCTACGAGCAGTACTTC; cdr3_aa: CASSFYGRVSIPYEQYF
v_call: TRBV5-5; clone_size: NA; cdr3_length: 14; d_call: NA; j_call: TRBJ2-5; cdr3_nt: TGTGCCAGCAGCTTGGGGGCGGCTGGGCAGACCCAGTACTTC; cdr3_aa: CASSLGAAGQTQYF
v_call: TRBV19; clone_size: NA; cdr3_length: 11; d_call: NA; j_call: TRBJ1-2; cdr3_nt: TGTGCCAGTAGCCGTCTATATGGCTACACCTTC; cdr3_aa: CASSRLYGYTF
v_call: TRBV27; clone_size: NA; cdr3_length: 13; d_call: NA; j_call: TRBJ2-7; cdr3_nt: TGTGCCAGCAGTTTATGGATCGGGTACGAGCAGTACTTC; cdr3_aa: CASSLWIGYEQYF
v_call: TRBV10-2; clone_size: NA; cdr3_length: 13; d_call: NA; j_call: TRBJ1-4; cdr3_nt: TGCGCCAGCAGTGACAGGGACGGTGGGAAACTGTTTTTT; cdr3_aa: CASSDRDGGKLFF
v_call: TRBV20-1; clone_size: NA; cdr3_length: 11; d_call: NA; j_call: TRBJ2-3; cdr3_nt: TGCAGTGCCGGGGCGACAGATACGCAGTATTTT; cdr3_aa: CSAGATDTQYF
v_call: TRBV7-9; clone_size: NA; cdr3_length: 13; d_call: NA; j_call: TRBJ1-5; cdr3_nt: TGTGCCAGCAGCTTAGGGACAGATCAGCCCCAGCATTTT; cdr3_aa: CASSLGTDQPQHF
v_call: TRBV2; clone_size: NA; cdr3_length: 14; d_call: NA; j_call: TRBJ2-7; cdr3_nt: TGTGCCAGCTGGTACGGGGCGACGAACTACGAGCAGTACTTC; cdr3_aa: CASWYGATNYEQYF
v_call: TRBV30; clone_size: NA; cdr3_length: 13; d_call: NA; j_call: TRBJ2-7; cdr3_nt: TGTGCCTGGAGTGTGGACTTGACAAACGAGCAGTACTTC; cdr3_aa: CAWSVDLTNEQYF
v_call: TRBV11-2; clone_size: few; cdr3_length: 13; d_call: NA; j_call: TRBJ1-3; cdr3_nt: TGTGCCAGCAGCCACCCGGGTTTCAACACCATATATTTT; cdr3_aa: CASSHPGFNTIYF
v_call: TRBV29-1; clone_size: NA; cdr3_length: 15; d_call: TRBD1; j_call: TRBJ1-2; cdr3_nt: TGCAGCGTTGGGGGAGGGACAGGATTGTCGGATGGCTACACCTTC; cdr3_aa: CSVGGGTGLSDGYTF
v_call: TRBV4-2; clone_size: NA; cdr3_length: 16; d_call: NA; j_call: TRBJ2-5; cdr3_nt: TGTGCCAGCAGCCAACACACAGGGACCTTCCAAGAGACCCAGTACTTC; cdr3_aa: CASSQHTGTFQETQYF
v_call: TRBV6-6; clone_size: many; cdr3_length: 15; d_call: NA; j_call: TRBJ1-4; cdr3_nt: TGTGCCAGCAGTTACGGGGGGCCATCTAATGAAAAACTGTTTTTT; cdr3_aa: CASSYGGPSNEKLFF
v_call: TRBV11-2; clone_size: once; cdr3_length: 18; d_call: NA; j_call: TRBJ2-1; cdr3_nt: TGTGCCAGCAGCTTAGTTCCCCCGGGACTGATCTCCTACAATGAGCAGTTCTTC; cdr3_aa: CASSLVPPGLISYNEQFF
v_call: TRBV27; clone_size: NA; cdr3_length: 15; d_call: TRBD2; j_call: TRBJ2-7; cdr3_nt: TGTGCCAGCAGAATCCGACTAGCGGGAGCCTACGAGCAGTACTTC; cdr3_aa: CASRIRLAGAYEQYF
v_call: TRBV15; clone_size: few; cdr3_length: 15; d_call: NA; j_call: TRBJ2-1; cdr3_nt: TGTGCCACCAGCAGAGACAGCGCTACCTACAATGAGCAGTTCTTC; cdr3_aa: CATSRDSATYNEQFF